The 24 T cell receptor beta chains given below trace back to one sample, sequenced in a study of CD8+CD57+ T cells in acquired aplastic anemia. Genomic DNA was employed as the template in profiling TCR beta VDJ and CDR3. TCRdb itself ran the reads through MiXCR, one entry per CDR3 protein. The sample lists around 130,000 distinct CDR3 sequences; 48% were seen once. Source material: sorted CD4+, CD8+, or CD8+CD57+ T cells (not recorded which) from PBMCs. These receptor sequences come from a human donor in good health, serving as a control.

The J gene is TRBJ1-6, the V gene TRBV12-3 or TRBV12-4; D is ambiguous. The CDR3 sequence is 16 residues long. Trimming shortened V by 2 bases and J by 3 bases, and 11 bases separated the two germline ends. Written as DNA, the CDR3 is TGTGCCAGCAGTTTATCGGGATGGGACTATAATTCACCCCTCCACTTT. Protein sequence: CASSLSGWDYNSPLHF.

CDR3 sequence (DNA): TGTGCCAGCAGCTTAGAGCGGGGGGGAAACACCATATATTTT. As protein: CASSLERGGNTIYF. The chain has TRBV7-2 and TRBJ1-3; D is perhaps TRBD1 (5 bases). This CDR3 region has 14 residues. Per germline, CDR1 SGHTA and CDR2 FQGNSA. Trimming shortened V by 1 base and J by 4 bases, and 8 bases separated the two germline ends.

The genes are TRBV20-1 and TRBJ2-5, with D unclear. Per germline, CDR1 DFQATT and CDR2 SNEGSKA (reference sequence). Trimming took 2 bases from V and 5 from J, leaving 3 bases between them. The CDR3 is made up of 10 amino acids. CDR3 amino acids: CSARLETQYF. The CDR3, as DNA: TGCAGTGCTAGACTCGAGACCCAGTACTTC.

This clonotype was seen repeatedly, ten times or more. The chain is built from TRBV19 and TRBJ2-3; 7 nucleotides align to TRBD1. J was trimmed by 3 bases and V by 4 bases; bases with no gene match: 1. The CDR3 sequence is 13 residues long. The germline V gene encodes CDR1 LNHDA and CDR2 SQIVND (reference sequence). The CDR3: CASSTQGTDTQYF. The CDR3 nucleotides read TGTGCCAGTAGTACACAGGGGACAGATACGCAGTATTTT.

This clonotype is termed medium-sized (0.01 to 0.1%). The chain joins TRBV29-1 to TRBJ1-2; the D gene is possibly TRBD1 (5 bases). Germline-derived CDR1 and CDR2 are SQVTM and ANQGSEA. The CDR3 has 15 residues. Trimming took 3 bases from V and 1 from J, leaving 15 bases between them. This chain's CDR3 is CSVDVPRAYNYGYTF. CDR3 nucleotides: TGCAGCGTTGATGTCCCCAGGGCCTATAACTATGGCTACACCTTC.

This clonotype was detected ten times or more. This rearrangement joins TRBV11-2 to TRBJ2-1; 11 positions agree with TRBD1. The CDR3 sequence is 14 residues long. V was clipped by 5 bases and J by 7 bases; unmatched bases: 4. Germline lookup yields CDR1 SGHAT and CDR2 FQNNGV. The CDR3 sequence: CASSRDRGSNEQFF. The CDR3 nucleotides read TGTGCCAGCAGCCGGGACAGGGGGTCGAATGAGCAGTTCTTC.

In DNA, the CDR3 is TGTGCCAGTAAGGCAAGCAGTTGGAACACTGAAGCTTTCTTT. It encodes CASKASSWNTEAFF. V gene TRBV19 combines with J gene TRBJ1-1, with D hard to call. This CDR3 has 14 residues. Germline V gene data show CDR1 as LNHDA and CDR2 as SQIVND (reference sequence). Between the trimmed V and J ends, which lost 7 bases and 1 base, there was a span of 13 bases.

This clonotype has a single count. The CDR3 spells CSATLRSPEAFF. In nucleotides, the CDR3 is TGCAGTGCCACACTAAGGAGCCCTGAAGCTTTCTTT. The chain links TRBV20-1 to TRBJ1-1, with D hard to call. Germline values: CDR1 DFQATT, CDR2 SNEGSKA (reference sequence). CDR3 length: 12 amino acids. V was trimmed by 6 bases and J by 6 bases, leaving 14 bases between them.

This clonotype was counted at least ten times. V gene TRBV18 combines with J gene TRBJ2-3, with unresolved D. Trimming removed 5 bases from V and 3 bases from J, with 12 bases in between. This CDR3 region has 14 residues. Germline V CDR1 and CDR2: KGHSH, LQKENI. The CDR3 region is CASSSSAVTDTQYF. CDR3 bases: TGTGCCAGCTCATCCTCGGCTGTAACAGATACGCAGTATTTT.

The chain has TRBV19 and TRBJ2-5; D ambiguous. Germline V gene sequence: CDR1 LNHDA, CDR2 SQIVND (reference sequence). This CDR3 contains 14 residues. V shed 1 base and J shed 3 bases, with 9 bases lying between them. The CDR3 nucleotides read TGTGCCAGTAGTATAGTCTTAACAGAAGAGACCCAGTACTTC. This encodes CASSIVLTEETQYF.

This chain links TRBV20-1 with TRBJ2-6; possibly TRBD2 for D (6 bases). The germline V gene encodes CDR1 DFQATT and CDR2 SNEGSKA (reference sequence). V lost 3 bases and J lost 0, with 9 bases in between. There are 15 residues in the CDR3. The DNA for the CDR3 is TGCAGTGCTAGGTTCGGGAGCTCTGGGGCCAACGTCCTGACTTTC. Protein product: CSARFGSSGANVLTF.

This clonotype appeared many times. The chain links TRBV5-6 to TRBJ2-1, with TRBD2 as a possible D gene (6 bases). V lost 0 bases and J lost 2, with 6 bases in between. The germline V gene has CDR1 SGHDT and CDR2 YYEEEE. This CDR3 is 14 amino acids long. CDR3 nucleotides: TGTGCCAGCAGCTTGGGGACTACCTACAATGAGCAGTTCTTC. Protein: CASSLGTTYNEQFF. The full variable domain, in which reference TRBV5-6 and TRBJ2-1 provide the parts outside the CDR3, is DAGVTQSPTHLIKTRGQQVTLRCSPKSGHDTVSWYQQALGQGPQFIFQYYEEEERQRGNFPDRFSGHQFPNYSSELNVNALLLGDSALYLCASSLGTTYNEQFFGPGTRLTVL.

The table lists this clonotype with a few counts. This may stem from a read error, because a much larger clone lies one nucleotide away. This chain connects TRBV5-1 to TRBJ1-1; TRBD1 might be the D (5 bases). Germline V gene data show CDR1 as SGHRS and CDR2 as YFSETQ. The CDR3 length is 15 residues. CDR3: CASSSNTLVGTGAFF. The CDR3 DNA reads TGCGCCAGCAGCTCTAACACCCTCGTAGGGACTGGAGCTTTCTTT.

This clonotype has ten or more counts. The gene calls are TRBV9 and TRBJ2-3; a possible D gene is TRBD2 (6 bases). Trimming cost V 7 bases and J 2 bases, with 14 bases left between them. There are 14 residues in the CDR3. The germline V gene encodes CDR1 SGDLS and CDR2 YYNGEE. The CDR3 sequence: CASARGFNTDTQYF. The CDR3, as DNA: TGTGCCAGCGCCCGGGGGTTTAACACAGATACGCAGTATTTT. Full variable domain (remainder filled in from reference TRBV9 and TRBJ2-3): DSGVTQTPKHLITATGQRVTLRCSPRSGDLSVYWYQQSLDQGLQFLIQYYNGEERAKGNILERFSAQQFPDLHSELNLSSLELGDSALYFCASARGFNTDTQYFGPGTRLTVL.

About this clonotype: An end of the junction differs from the germline gene, which may be a read error. CDR3 loop: CASSQAGADGYTF. The CDR3, as DNA: TGCGCCAGCAGCCAAGCAGGGGCCGATGGCTACACCTTC. The chain is built from TRBV2 and TRBJ1-2; TRBD1 might be the D (6 bases). Germline V CDR1 and CDR2: SNHLY, FYNNEI. The CDR3 has 13 amino acids.

The gene calls are TRBV6-5 and TRBJ1-2; 10 nucleotides match TRBD1. Looked up from germline, CDR1 is MNHEY and CDR2 is SVGAGI. J was trimmed by 7 bases and V by 2 bases; bases with no gene match: 4. The CDR3 has 14 amino acids. The CDR3 is CASSYRDRGRGYTF. CDR3 DNA: TGTGCCAGCAGTTACCGGGACAGGGGACGTGGCTACACCTTC.

This clonotype was seen more than once but under ten times. One end of the junction does not line up with germline, which may come from a read error. CDR3 loop: CAIGDDGLAGSQETQYF. CDR3 DNA sequence: TGTGCCATCGGTGACGACGGACTAGCGGGGTCCCAAGAGACCCAGTACTTC. J is TRBJ2-5 and V is TRBV10-3, with TRBD2 identical over 12 bases. CDR3 size: 17 residues. In germline, CDR1 is ENHRY, CDR2 SYGVKD.

This clonotype was seen ten or more times. The chain carries TRBV20-1 and TRBJ2-3, with 9 bases lining up with TRBD2. Germline assignment: CDR1 DFQATT and CDR2 SNEGSKA (reference sequence). With V trimmed by 0 bases and J by 8 bases, 12 bases remained unmatched. The length of the CDR3 is 16 residues. The CDR3 sequence is CSARDGPSGIQGTQYF. CDR3 sequence (DNA): TGCAGTGCTAGAGACGGTCCTAGCGGGATCCAGGGTACGCAGTATTTT.

This clonotype was observed at least ten times. V usage is TRBV30 and J usage is TRBJ1-6; D remains ambiguous. V lost 4 bases to trimming and J lost 5 bases, with 12 bases between them. The germline V gene encodes CDR1 GTSNPN and CDR2 SVGIG (reference sequence). This CDR3 is 14 amino acids long. DNA for the CDR3: TGTGCCTGGATTCAGAAGGGTCATAATTCACCCCTCCACTTT. This encodes CAWIQKGHNSPLHF.

Of note for this clonotype: Because the CDR3's place on the DNA is in doubt, the DNA is left out and the CDR3 is given as listed by TCRdb. The chain joins TRBV9 to TRBJ2-7; the D segment call TRBD1 is taken from the table without a DNA check. CDR1 is SGDLS and CDR2 is YYNGEE in the germline V gene. Ends included, the CDR3 has 15 residues. This chain's CDR3 is CASSVGSGARDEQHF.

The chain is built from TRBV7-3 and TRBJ1-2; maybe TRBD1 (5 bases). Trimming took off 8 bases at V and 5 bases at J, with 18 bases between the two ends. Germline assignment: CDR1 SGHTA and CDR2 FQGTGA. The CDR3 is made up of 14 amino acids. The CDR3 coding sequence is TGTGCCAGCGCCAGGGACGGTGATCGTTATGGCTACACCTTC. Translated: CASARDGDRYGYTF.

This clonotype was detected a few times. This CDR3 is CCPGQGGEKLFF. In nucleotides, the CDR3 is TGCTGTCCGGGACAGGGAGGAGAAAAACTGTTTTTT. The chain has TRBV20-1 and TRBJ1-4, with 9 bases lining up with TRBD1. The CDR3 sequence is 12 residues long. Germline V lookup: CDR1 DFQATT, CDR2 SNEGSKA (reference sequence).

This clonotype occurred a few times. V is TRBV5-1 and J is TRBJ2-1, with 11 bases that match TRBD2. Germline V gene sequence: CDR1 SGHRS, CDR2 YFSETQ. The CDR3 length is 20 residues. V trimming: 3 bases; J trimming: 4 bases; junction bases outside the gene matches: 18. CDR3 sequence (DNA): TGCGCCAGCAGCTCCCTGCCCAATATACTAGCGGGGGACCAATACAATGAGCAGTTCTTC. Its translation is CASSSLPNILAGDQYNEQFF. The whole variable domain, filled in from reference TRBV5-1 and TRBJ2-1, reads KAGVTQTPRYLIKTRGQQVTLSCSPISGHRSVSWYQQTPGQGLQFLFEYFSETQRNKGNFPGRFSGRQFSNSRSEMNVSTLELGDSALYLCASSSLPNILAGDQYNEQFFGPGTRLTVL.

J is TRBJ2-3 and V is TRBV9; D is possibly TRBD1 or TRBD2 (5 bases each). Trimming left V 6 bases short and J 2 bases short, with 16 bases between. Germline V gives CDR1 SGDLS, CDR2 YYNGEE. This CDR3 is 15 amino acids long. The CDR3: CASNQRGDTTDTQYF. Here the CDR3 DNA reads TGTGCCAGCAACCAGAGGGGTGACACCACAGATACGCAGTATTTT.